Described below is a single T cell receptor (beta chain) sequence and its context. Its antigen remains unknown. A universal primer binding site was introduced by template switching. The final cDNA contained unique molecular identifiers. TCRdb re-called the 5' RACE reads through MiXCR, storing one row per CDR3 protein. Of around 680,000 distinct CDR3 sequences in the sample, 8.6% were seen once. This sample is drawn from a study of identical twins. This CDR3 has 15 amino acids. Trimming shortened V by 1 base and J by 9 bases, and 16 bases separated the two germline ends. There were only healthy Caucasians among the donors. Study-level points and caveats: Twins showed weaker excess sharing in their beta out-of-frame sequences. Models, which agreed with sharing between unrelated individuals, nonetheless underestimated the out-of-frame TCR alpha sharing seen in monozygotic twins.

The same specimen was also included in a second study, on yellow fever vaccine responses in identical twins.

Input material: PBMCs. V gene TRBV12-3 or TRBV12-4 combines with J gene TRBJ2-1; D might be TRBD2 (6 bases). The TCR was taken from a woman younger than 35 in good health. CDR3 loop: CASSLVRQGGGEQFF. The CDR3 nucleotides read TGTGCCAGCAGTTTAGTGAGGCAGGGAGGAGGTGAGCAGTTCTTC.